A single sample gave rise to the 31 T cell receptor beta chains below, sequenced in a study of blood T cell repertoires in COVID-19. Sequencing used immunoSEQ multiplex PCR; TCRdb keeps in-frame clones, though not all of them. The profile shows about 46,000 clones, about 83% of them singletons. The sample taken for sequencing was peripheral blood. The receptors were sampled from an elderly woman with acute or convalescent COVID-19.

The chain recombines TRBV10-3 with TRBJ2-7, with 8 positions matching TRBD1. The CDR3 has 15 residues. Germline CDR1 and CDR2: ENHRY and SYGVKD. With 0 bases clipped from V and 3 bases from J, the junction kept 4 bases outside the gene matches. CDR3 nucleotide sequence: TGTGCCATCAGTGAGTCCGGGACAGGCGGCTACGAGCAGTACTTC. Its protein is CAISESGTGGYEQYF.

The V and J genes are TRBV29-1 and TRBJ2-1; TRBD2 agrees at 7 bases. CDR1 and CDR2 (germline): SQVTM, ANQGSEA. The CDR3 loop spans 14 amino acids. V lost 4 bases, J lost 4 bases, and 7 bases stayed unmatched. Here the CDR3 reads CSVGRSGAYNEQFF. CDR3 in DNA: TGCAGCGTTGGACGAAGCGGGGCGTACAATGAGCAGTTCTTC.

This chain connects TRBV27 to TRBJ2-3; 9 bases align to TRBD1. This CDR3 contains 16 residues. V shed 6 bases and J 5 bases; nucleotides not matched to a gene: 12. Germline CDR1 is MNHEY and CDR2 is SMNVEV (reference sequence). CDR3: CASRGTGTGRLDTQYF. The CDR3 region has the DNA TGTGCCAGCAGGGGGACCGGGACAGGGCGTTTAGATACGCAGTATTTT.

CDR3 coding DNA: TGTGCCAGCAGGAACAGGGCTCAAGAGACCCAGTACTTC. Amino acid sequence: CASRNRAQETQYF. This chain connects TRBV27 to TRBJ2-5; possible D gene TRBD1, 6 bases. The CDR3 contains 13 residues. CDR1 MNHEY and CDR2 SMNVEV come from the germline V gene (reference sequence). The V and J ends lost 6 bases and 2 bases respectively, with 10 bases between them.

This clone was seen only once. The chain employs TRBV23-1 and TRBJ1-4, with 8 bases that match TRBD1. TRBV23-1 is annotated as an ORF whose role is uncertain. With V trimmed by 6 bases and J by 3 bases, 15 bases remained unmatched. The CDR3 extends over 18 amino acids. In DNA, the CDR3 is TGCGCCAGCAGGGCCCCGGGACAGGTTAAATCAGCTAATGAAAAACTGTTTTTT. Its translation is CASRAPGQVKSANEKLFF.

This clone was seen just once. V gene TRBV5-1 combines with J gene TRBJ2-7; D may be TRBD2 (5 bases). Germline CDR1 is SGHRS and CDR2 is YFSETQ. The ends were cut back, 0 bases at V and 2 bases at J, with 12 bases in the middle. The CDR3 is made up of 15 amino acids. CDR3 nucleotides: TGCGCCAGCAGCTTGGCCTCGGACTTTACCTACGAGCAGTACTTC. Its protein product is CASSLASDFTYEQYF. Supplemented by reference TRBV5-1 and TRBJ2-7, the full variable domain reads KAGVTQTPRYLIKTRGQQVTLSCSPISGHRSVSWYQQTPGQGLQFLFEYFSETQRNKGNFPGRFSGRQFSNSRSEMNVSTLELGDSALYLCASSLASDFTYEQYFGPGTRLTVT.

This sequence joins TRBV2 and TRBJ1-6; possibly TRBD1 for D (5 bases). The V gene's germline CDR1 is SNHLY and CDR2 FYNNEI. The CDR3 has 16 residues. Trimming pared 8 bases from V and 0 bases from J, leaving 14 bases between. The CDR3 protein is CASGRGIGSYNSPLHF. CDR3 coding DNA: TGTGCCAGCGGGAGGGGAATCGGCTCCTATAATTCACCCCTCCACTTT. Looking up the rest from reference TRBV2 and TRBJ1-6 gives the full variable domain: EPEVTQTPSHQVTQMGQEVILRCVPISNHLYFYWYRQILGQKVEFLVSFYNNEISEKSEIFDDQFSVERPDGSNFTLKIRSTKLEDSAMYFCASGRGIGSYNSPLHFGNGTRLTVT.

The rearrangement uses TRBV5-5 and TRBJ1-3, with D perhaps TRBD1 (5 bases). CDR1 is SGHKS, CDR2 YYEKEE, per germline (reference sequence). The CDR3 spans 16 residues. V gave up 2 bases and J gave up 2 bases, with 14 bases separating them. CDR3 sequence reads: CASSLMGGYAGNTIYF. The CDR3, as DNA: TGTGCCAGCAGCTTAATGGGGGGTTACGCTGGAAACACCATATATTTT.

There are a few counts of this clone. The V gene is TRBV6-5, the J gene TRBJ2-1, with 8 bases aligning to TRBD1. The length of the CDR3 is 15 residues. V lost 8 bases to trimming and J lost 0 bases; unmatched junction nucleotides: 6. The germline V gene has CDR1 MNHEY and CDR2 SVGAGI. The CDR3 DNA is TGTGCCAGCCCTTCCGGGACAGGCTCCTACAATGAGCAGTTCTTC. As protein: CASPSGTGSYNEQFF.

CDR3 sequence: CASSFRGQNYEQYF. The CDR3 DNA reads as TGTGCCAGTAGTTTTAGGGGACAGAATTACGAGCAGTACTTC. The chain recombines TRBV19 with TRBJ2-7; 7 nucleotides match TRBD1. The CDR3 extends over 14 amino acids. V shed 5 bases, J shed 4 bases, and the junction held 8 bases outside the gene matches. Germline loops: CDR1 LNHDA, CDR2 SQIVND (reference sequence).

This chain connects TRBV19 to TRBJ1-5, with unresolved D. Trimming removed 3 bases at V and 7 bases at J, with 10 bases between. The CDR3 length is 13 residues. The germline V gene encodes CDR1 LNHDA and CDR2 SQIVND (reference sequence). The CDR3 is CASSIEARQPQHF. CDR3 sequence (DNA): TGTGCCAGTAGTATTGAGGCTAGGCAGCCCCAGCATTTT.

CDR3 loop: CASSLAELADTDTQYF. Here the CDR3 DNA reads TGCGCCAGCAGCTTGGCCGAACTAGCGGACACAGATACGCAGTATTTT. V gene TRBV5-1 combines with J gene TRBJ2-3; 8 bases fit TRBD2. In germline, CDR1 is SGHRS, CDR2 YFSETQ. J gave up 2 bases and V 0 bases, and 5 bases lay outside the gene matches. This CDR3 region has 16 residues. Full variable domain (missing parts from reference TRBV5-1 and TRBJ2-3): KAGVTQTPRYLIKTRGQQVTLSCSPISGHRSVSWYQQTPGQGLQFLFEYFSETQRNKGNFPGRFSGRQFSNSRSEMNVSTLELGDSALYLCASSLAELADTDTQYFGPGTRLTVL.

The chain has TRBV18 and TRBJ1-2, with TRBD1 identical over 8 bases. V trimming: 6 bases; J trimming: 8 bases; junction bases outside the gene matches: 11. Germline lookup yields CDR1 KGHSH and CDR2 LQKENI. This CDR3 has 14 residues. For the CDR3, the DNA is TGTGCCAGCTCGCCTACGACAGGGGTGGAAGGCTACACCTTC. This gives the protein CASSPTTGVEGYTF. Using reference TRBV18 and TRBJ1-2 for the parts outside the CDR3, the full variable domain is NAGVMQNPRHLVRRRGQEARLRCSPMKGHSHVYWYRQLPEEGLKFMVYLQKENIIDESGMPKERFSAEFPKEGPSILRIQQVVRGDSAAYFCASSPTTGVEGYTFGSGTRLTVV.

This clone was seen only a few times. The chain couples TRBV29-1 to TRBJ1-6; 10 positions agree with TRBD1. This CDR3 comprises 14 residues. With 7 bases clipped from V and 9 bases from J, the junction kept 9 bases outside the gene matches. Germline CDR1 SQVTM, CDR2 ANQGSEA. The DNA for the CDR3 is TGCAGCGCACGACAGGGGGCTATCGGTTCACCCCTCCACTTT. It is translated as CSARQGAIGSPLHF.

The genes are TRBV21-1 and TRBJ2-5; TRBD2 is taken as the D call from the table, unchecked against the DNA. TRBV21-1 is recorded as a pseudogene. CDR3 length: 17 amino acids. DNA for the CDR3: TGTGCCAGCCCTAAGCAGGTAGCGGGAGAATACCAAGAGACCCAGTACTTC. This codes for CASPKQVAGEYQETQYF.

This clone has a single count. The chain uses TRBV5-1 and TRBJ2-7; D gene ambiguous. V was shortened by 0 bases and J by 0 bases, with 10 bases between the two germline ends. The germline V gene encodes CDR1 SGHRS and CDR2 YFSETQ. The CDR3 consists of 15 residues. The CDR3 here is CASSLAQTGSYEQYF. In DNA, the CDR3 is TGCGCCAGCAGCTTGGCCCAGACGGGCTCCTACGAGCAGTACTTC.

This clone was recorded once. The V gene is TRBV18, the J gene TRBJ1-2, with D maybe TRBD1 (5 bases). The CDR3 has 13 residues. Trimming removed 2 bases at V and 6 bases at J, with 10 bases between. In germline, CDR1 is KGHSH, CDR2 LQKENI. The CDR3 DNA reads TGTGCCAGCTCACCAGACGCAGGGAATGGCTACACCTTC. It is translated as CASSPDAGNGYTF.

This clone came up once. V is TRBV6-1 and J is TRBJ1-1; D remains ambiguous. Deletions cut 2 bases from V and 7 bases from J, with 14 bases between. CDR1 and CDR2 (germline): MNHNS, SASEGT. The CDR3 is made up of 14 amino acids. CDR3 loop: CASSEFRVGVEAFF. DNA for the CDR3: TGTGCCAGCAGTGAATTTCGGGTGGGAGTTGAAGCTTTCTTT.

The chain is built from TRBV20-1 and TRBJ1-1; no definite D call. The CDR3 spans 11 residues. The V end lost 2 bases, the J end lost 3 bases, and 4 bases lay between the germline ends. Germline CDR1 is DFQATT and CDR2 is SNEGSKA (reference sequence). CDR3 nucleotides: TGCAGTGCTAGACAGGACACTGAAGCTTTCTTT. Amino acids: CSARQDTEAFF.

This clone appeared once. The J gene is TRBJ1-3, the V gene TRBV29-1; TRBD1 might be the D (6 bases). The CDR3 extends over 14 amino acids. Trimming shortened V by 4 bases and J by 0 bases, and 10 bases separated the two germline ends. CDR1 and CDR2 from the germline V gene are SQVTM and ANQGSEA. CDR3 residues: CSVVGGTSGNTIYF. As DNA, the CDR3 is TGCAGCGTTGTTGGGGGCACCTCTGGAAACACCATATATTTT.

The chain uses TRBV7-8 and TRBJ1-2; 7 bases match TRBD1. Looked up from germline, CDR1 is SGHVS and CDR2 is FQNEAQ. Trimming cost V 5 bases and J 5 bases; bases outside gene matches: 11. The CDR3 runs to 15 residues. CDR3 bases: TGTGCCAGCAGCGCCCGGGACAGAGCCTTATATGGCTACACCTTC. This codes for CASSARDRALYGYTF.

CDR3 in amino acids: CASSQGLAGIQREFF. CDR3 bases: TGTGCCAGCAGCCAAGGACTAGCGGGGATTCAGAGGGAGTTCTTC. This sequence joins TRBV4-2 and TRBJ2-1; 11 bases agree with TRBD2. V lost 1 base, J lost 14 bases, and 10 bases stayed unmatched. The CDR3 runs 15 residues. Germline V CDR1 and CDR2: LGHNA, YNFKEQ.

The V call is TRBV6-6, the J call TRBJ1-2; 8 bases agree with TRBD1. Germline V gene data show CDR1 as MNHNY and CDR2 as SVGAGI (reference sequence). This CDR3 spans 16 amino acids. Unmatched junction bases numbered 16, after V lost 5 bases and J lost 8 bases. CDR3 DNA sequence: TGTGCCAGCAGTCCCCTCCCCCCAACAGGGGGTCGGGGCTACACCTTC. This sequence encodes CASSPLPPTGGRGYTF.

CDR3 bases: TGCGCCAGCAAGGGACAGGGGGCGGATGAGCAGTTCTTC. Translation gives CASKGQGADEQFF. The V and J genes are TRBV10-1 and TRBJ2-1; 12 bases match TRBD1. Germline V gene lookup returns CDR1 WNHNN and CDR2 SYGVQD (reference sequence). The V gene end was trimmed by 7 bases and the J gene end by 8 bases; junction bases not matched to a gene: 3. This CDR3 contains 13 residues.

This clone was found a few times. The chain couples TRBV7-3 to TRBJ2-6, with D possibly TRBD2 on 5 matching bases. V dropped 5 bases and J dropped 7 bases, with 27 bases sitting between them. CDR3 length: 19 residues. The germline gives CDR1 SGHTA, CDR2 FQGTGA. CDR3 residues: CASSDRTTIGRPGANVLTF. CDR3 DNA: TGTGCCAGCAGCGATAGAACGACTATCGGGCGCCCCGGCGCCAACGTCCTGACTTTC.

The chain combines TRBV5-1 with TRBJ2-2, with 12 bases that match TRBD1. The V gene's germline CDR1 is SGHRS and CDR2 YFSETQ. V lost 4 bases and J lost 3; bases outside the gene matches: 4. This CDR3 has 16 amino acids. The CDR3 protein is CASSTGQGAYTGELFF. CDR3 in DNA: TGCGCCAGCAGCACGGGACAGGGGGCTTACACCGGGGAGCTGTTTTTT.

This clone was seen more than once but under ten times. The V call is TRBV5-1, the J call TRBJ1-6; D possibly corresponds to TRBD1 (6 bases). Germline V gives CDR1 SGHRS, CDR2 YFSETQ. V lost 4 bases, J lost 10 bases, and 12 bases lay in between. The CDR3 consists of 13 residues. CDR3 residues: CASSATGFSPLHF. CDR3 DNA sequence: TGCGCCAGCAGCGCTACAGGGTTCTCACCCCTCCACTTT.

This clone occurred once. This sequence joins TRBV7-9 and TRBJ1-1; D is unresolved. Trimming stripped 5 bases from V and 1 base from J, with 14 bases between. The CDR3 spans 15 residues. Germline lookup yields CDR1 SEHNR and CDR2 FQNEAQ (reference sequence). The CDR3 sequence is CASSNKQNANTEAFF. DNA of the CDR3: TGTGCCAGCAGCAACAAACAAAATGCGAACACTGAAGCTTTCTTT.

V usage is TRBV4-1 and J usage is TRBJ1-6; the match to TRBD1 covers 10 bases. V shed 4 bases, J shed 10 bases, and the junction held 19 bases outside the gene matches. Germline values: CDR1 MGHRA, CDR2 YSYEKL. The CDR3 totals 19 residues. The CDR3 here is CASSRKLGQGTEGRSPLHF. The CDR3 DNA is TGCGCCAGCAGCCGTAAACTGGGACAGGGGACCGAGGGTAGGTCACCCCTCCACTTT.

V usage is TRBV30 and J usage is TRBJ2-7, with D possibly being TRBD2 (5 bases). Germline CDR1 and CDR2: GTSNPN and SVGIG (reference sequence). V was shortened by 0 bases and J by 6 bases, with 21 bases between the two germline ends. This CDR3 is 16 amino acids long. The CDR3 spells CAWSVRFVARLREQYF. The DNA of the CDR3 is TGTGCCTGGAGTGTACGGTTTGTAGCGCGATTACGCGAGCAGTACTTC.

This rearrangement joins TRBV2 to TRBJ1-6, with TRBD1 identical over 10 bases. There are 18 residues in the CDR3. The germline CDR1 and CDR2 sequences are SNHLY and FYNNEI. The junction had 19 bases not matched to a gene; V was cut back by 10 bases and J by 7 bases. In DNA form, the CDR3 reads TGTGCCACCAAGGCTGGGTCGGGACAGGGGCTACGGAATTCACCCCTCCACTTT. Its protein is CATKAGSGQGLRNSPLHF.